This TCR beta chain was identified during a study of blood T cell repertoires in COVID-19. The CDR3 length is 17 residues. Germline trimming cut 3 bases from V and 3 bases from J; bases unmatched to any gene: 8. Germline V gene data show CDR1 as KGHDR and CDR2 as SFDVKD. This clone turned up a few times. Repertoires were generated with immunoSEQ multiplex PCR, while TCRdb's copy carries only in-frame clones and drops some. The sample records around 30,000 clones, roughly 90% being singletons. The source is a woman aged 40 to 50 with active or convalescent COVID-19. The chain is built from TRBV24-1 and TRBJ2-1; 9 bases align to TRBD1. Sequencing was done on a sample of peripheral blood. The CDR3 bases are TGTGCCACCAGTGATCCAGCCTCGGGACAGGGCTACAATGAGCAGTTCTTC. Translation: CATSDPASGQGYNEQFF.